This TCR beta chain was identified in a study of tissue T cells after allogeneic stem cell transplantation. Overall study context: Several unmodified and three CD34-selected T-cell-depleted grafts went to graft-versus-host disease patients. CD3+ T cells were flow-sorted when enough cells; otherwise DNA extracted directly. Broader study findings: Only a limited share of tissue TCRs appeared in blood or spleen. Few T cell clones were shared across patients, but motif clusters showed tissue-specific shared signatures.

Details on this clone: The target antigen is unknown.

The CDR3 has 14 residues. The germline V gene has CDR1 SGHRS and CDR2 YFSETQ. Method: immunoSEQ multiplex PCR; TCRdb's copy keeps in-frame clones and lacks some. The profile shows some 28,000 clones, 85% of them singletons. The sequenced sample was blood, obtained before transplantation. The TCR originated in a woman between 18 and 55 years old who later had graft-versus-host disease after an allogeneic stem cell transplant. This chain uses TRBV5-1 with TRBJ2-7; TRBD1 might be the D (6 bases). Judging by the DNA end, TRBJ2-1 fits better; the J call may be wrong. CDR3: CASSSYRVGNEQFF. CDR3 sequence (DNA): TGCGCCAGCAGCTCGTACAGGGTCGGTAATGAGCAGTTCTTC.